The TCR beta chain described here comes from a study of beta chain features in type 1 diabetes. Across the whole study: No patient-donor differences in age, gender, total cells or subset yield. Study-wide points: Type 1 diabetes patients had VDJ junctions that carried fewer insertions and more deletions.

The authors reverse transcribed all of the isolated RNA, so sequencing captured expressed TCRB transcripts. Sequencing used immunoSEQ multiplex PCR; TCRdb keeps in-frame clones, though not all of them. The table shows 300,000 or so clones, with approximately 8% occurring only once. This clone appeared a few times. Its matching antigen is unknown. This receptor was obtained from a woman aged 18-35 years in good health. The sequenced sample consisted of central memory CD4+ T cells from blood.

The CDR3: CASKPTFTGEKLFF. DNA for the CDR3: TGTGCCAGCAAGCCCACGTTTACAGGGGAAAAACTGTTTTTT. V usage is TRBV2 and J usage is TRBJ1-4, with a tentative D call TRBD1 (6 bases). The CDR3 sequence is 14 residues long. Trimming took 7 bases from V and 8 from J, leaving 17 bases between them. The germline gives CDR1 SNHLY, CDR2 FYNNEI.